These T cell receptor beta chains were read from a single sample in a study of radiation and T cells in renal cell carcinoma. Libraries were prepared by immunoSEQ multiplex PCR; TCRdb keeps only in-frame clonotypes and omits some of them. The sample has about 49,000 clones; 83% are singletons. Sequenced material: blood, taken from a patient whose treatment included radiotherapy and nephrectomy. Source of these receptors: a woman in her 70s with renal cell carcinoma. The CDR3 runs from the conserved cysteine through the conserved F or W. Each record gives: D gene, V gene, clone size, J gene, CDR3 DNA, CDR3 protein. D genes are given only for firm matches. Rows give clone size only sometimes, using once, few, many, or a class for an expanded clone.

D gene: NA
V gene: TRBV5-1
clone size: NA
J gene: TRBJ2-7
CDR3 DNA: TGCGCCAGCTATGAGACTCCGGGATACGAGCAGTACTTC
CDR3 protein: CASYETPGYEQYF

D gene: NA
V gene: TRBV6-5
clone size: NA
J gene: TRBJ2-2
CDR3 DNA: TGTGCCAGCAGTTACGGGACACCGAACACCGGGGAGCTGTTTTTT
CDR3 protein: CASSYGTPNTGELFF

D gene: NA
V gene: TRBV5-1
clone size: NA
J gene: TRBJ2-1
CDR3 DNA: TGCGCCAGCAGCTCCGAAGTATTCAATGAGCAGTTCTTC
CDR3 protein: CASSSEVFNEQFF

D gene: TRBD1
V gene: TRBV19
clone size: NA
J gene: TRBJ2-3
CDR3 DNA: TGTGCCAGTAGGACGACAGGGGGGACAGATACGCAGTATTTT
CDR3 protein: CASRTTGGTDTQYF

D gene: NA
V gene: TRBV2
clone size: NA
J gene: TRBJ2-3
CDR3 DNA: TGTGCCAGCAGTGAAGCGCTTATGGGTGGCACAGATACGCAGTATTTT
CDR3 protein: CASSEALMGGTDTQYF

D gene: TRBD1
V gene: TRBV2
clone size: once
J gene: TRBJ1-2
CDR3 DNA: TGTGCCAGCAGTGAATCCACAGGGGCCTATGGCTACACCTTC
CDR3 protein: CASSESTGAYGYTF

D gene: NA
V gene: TRBV5-1
clone size: once
J gene: TRBJ2-7
CDR3 DNA: TGCGCCAGCAGCCCAGAGGCGGATTTTATCGAGCAGTACTTC
CDR3 protein: CASSPEADFIEQYF

D gene: TRBD2
V gene: TRBV9
clone size: NA
J gene: TRBJ2-1
CDR3 DNA: TGTGCCAGCAGCCCACTAGGTAGCGGGCACCTCAGCTCCTACAATGAGCAGTTCTTC
CDR3 protein: CASSPLGSGHLSSYNEQFF

D gene: NA
V gene: TRBV5-6
clone size: NA
J gene: TRBJ1-2
CDR3 DNA: TGTGCCAGCAGCCGGACAGATTATGGCTACACCTTC
CDR3 protein: CASSRTDYGYTF

D gene: NA
V gene: TRBV5-5
clone size: once
J gene: TRBJ2-7
CDR3 DNA: TGTGCCAGCAGCTTAGACAGGAGGTACGAGCAGTACTTC
CDR3 protein: CASSLDRRYEQYF

D gene: NA
V gene: TRBV28
clone size: NA
J gene: TRBJ2-5
CDR3 DNA: TGTGCCAGCAGTTTTCTTCTAGCCTCAGAGACCCAGTACTTC
CDR3 protein: CASSFLLASETQYF

D gene: NA
V gene: TRBV29-1
clone size: NA
J gene: TRBJ1-2
CDR3 DNA: TGCAGCGTTGAAAGTTCGGGGGGGCCACGGTATGGCTACACCTTC
CDR3 protein: CSVESSGGPRYGYTF

D gene: NA
V gene: TRBV6-1
clone size: NA
J gene: TRBJ1-3
CDR3 DNA: TGTGCCAGCAGAACTAATGGAAACACCATATATTTT
CDR3 protein: CASRTNGNTIYF

D gene: TRBD1
V gene: TRBV7-6
clone size: NA
J gene: TRBJ1-3
CDR3 DNA: TGTGCCAGCAGCCCGGGACAGGGCTCAAACACCATATATTTT
CDR3 protein: CASSPGQGSNTIYF

D gene: NA
V gene: TRBV27
clone size: few
J gene: TRBJ1-1
CDR3 DNA: TGTGCCAGCAGTTTATTAACGCACACTGAAGCTTTCTTT
CDR3 protein: CASSLLTHTEAFF

D gene: TRBD1
V gene: TRBV2
clone size: NA
J gene: TRBJ2-2
CDR3 DNA: TGTGCCAGCAGTCGGGACAGGGAGAACACCGGGGAGCTGTTTTTT
CDR3 protein: CASSRDRENTGELFF

D gene: NA
V gene: TRBV30
clone size: NA
J gene: TRBJ2-4
CDR3 DNA: TGTGCCTGGAGCGGAGGGTGGGCCAAAAACATTCAGTACTTC
CDR3 protein: CAWSGGWAKNIQYF

D gene: TRBD2
V gene: TRBV29-1
clone size: few
J gene: TRBJ2-2
CDR3 DNA: TGCAGCGTTGCTAGCGGGTTCAACACCGGGGAGCTGTTTTTT
CDR3 protein: CSVASGFNTGELFF

D gene: NA
V gene: TRBV19
clone size: NA
J gene: TRBJ2-7
CDR3 DNA: TGTGCCAGTAGTACGGGACTTCGCTACGAGCAGTACTTC
CDR3 protein: CASSTGLRYEQYF

D gene: NA
V gene: TRBV6-1
clone size: once
J gene: TRBJ1-1
CDR3 DNA: TGTGCCAGCAGTACCACAAGAGGGAACACTGAAGCTTTCTTT
CDR3 protein: CASSTTRGNTEAFF

D gene: NA
V gene: TRBV6-5
clone size: NA
J gene: TRBJ2-7
CDR3 DNA: TGTGCCAGCAGTTCCCCCCCTCACTGGGGAAGAAGCGAGCAGTACTTC
CDR3 protein: CASSSPPHWGRSEQYF

D gene: NA
V gene: TRBV18
clone size: NA
J gene: TRBJ2-6
CDR3 DNA: TGTGCCAGCTCACCCACCCGACAAGACTCTGGGGCCAACGTCCTGACTTTC
CDR3 protein: CASSPTRQDSGANVLTF

D gene: TRBD1
V gene: TRBV7-8
clone size: NA
J gene: TRBJ1-5
CDR3 DNA: TGTGCCAGCAGCTTAGGTTCGGGACAGGAACACAATCAGCCCCAGCATTTT
CDR3 protein: CASSLGSGQEHNQPQHF

D gene: NA
V gene: TRBV19
clone size: NA
J gene: TRBJ1-5
CDR3 DNA: TGTGCCAGTAGTATAGAGAATGGCCTTAATCAGCCCCAGCATTTT
CDR3 protein: CASSIENGLNQPQHF

D gene: TRBD1
V gene: TRBV7-2
clone size: few
J gene: TRBJ2-3
CDR3 DNA: TGTGCCAGCAGCTTAGCCCTCCGCAGGGGGCGGCCAGATACGCAGTATTTT
CDR3 protein: CASSLALRRGRPDTQYF

D gene: NA
V gene: TRBV19
clone size: NA
J gene: TRBJ2-7
CDR3 DNA: TGTGCCAGTAGTATTCGGGGGGCGTCTCGCGAGCAGTACTTC
CDR3 protein: CASSIRGASREQYF

D gene: NA
V gene: TRBV5-6
clone size: once
J gene: TRBJ2-1
CDR3 DNA: TGTGCCAGCAGCTTAGGCCCCGAGCAGTTCTTC
CDR3 protein: CASSLGPEQFF

D gene: TRBD1
V gene: TRBV5-1
clone size: NA
J gene: TRBJ1-1
CDR3 DNA: TGCGCCAGCAGCTTGGGGGACAGGGCAGAAGCTTTCTTT
CDR3 protein: CASSLGDRAEAFF

D gene: TRBD2
V gene: TRBV5-4
clone size: NA
J gene: TRBJ2-1
CDR3 DNA: TGTGCCAGCAGCGTAGCGGGTGAGCAGTTCTTC
CDR3 protein: CASSVAGEQFF

D gene: NA
V gene: TRBV6-6
clone size: NA
J gene: TRBJ2-2
CDR3 DNA: TGTATCTCCGAGTCGAACACCGGGGAGCTGTTTTTT
CDR3 protein: CISESNTGELFF

D gene: NA
V gene: TRBV9
clone size: NA
J gene: TRBJ2-4
CDR3 DNA: TGTGCCAGCAGCGTAGCTACGGCGGAAAACATTCAGTACTTC
CDR3 protein: CASSVATAENIQYF

D gene: TRBD1
V gene: TRBV6-5
clone size: once
J gene: TRBJ1-2
CDR3 DNA: TGTGCCAGCTGGGGGACAGGTCATGGCTACACCTTC
CDR3 protein: CASWGTGHGYTF

D gene: TRBD1
V gene: TRBV2
clone size: NA
J gene: TRBJ1-5
CDR3 DNA: TGTGCCAGCAGGGCGGGTACCGGGACAGGGGGCGGTCAGCCCCAGCATTTT
CDR3 protein: CASRAGTGTGGGQPQHF

D gene: NA
V gene: TRBV10-3
clone size: once
J gene: TRBJ2-5
CDR3 DNA: TGTGCCATCAGTGCCAGCCCCGTAGAGACCCAGTACTTC
CDR3 protein: CAISASPVETQYF

D gene: TRBD1
V gene: TRBV11-2
clone size: NA
J gene: TRBJ1-2
CDR3 DNA: TGTGCCAGCAGCCCCCAGCAGGGGGGCGGGGGCTACACCTTC
CDR3 protein: CASSPQQGGGGYTF

D gene: TRBD2
V gene: TRBV7-2
clone size: NA
J gene: TRBJ2-1
CDR3 DNA: TGTGCCAGCAGAACTAGCGGAAACTCCTACAATGAGCAGTTCTTC
CDR3 protein: CASRTSGNSYNEQFF

D gene: TRBD2
V gene: TRBV6-5
clone size: NA
J gene: TRBJ2-2
CDR3 DNA: TGTGCCAGCAGTTTGAGGGAGGGCATAACCGGGGAGCTGTTTTTT
CDR3 protein: CASSLREGITGELFF

D gene: NA
V gene: TRBV23-1
clone size: NA
J gene: TRBJ2-7
CDR3 DNA: TGCGCCAGCAGTCATATAGGGTGCTCCTACGAGCAGTACTTC
CDR3 protein: CASSHIGCSYEQYF

D gene: NA
V gene: TRBV10-2
clone size: NA
J gene: TRBJ2-1
CDR3 DNA: TGCGCCAGCAGTGATCGGACTCCCAATGAGCAGTTCTTC
CDR3 protein: CASSDRTPNEQFF

D gene: NA
V gene: TRBV6-1
clone size: NA
J gene: TRBJ1-2
CDR3 DNA: TGTGCCAGCAGTGAAGTAACGAGAAACTATGGCTACACCTTC
CDR3 protein: CASSEVTRNYGYTF

D gene: TRBD1
V gene: TRBV6-5
clone size: NA
J gene: TRBJ2-2
CDR3 DNA: TGTGCCAGCAGTTACTCCGGGACAGTACCCGGGGAGCTGTTTTTT
CDR3 protein: CASSYSGTVPGELFF

D gene: TRBD2
V gene: TRBV30
clone size: NA
J gene: TRBJ2-7
CDR3 DNA: TGTGCCTGGAGTTCGGGACTAGCGGGACGCGAGCAGTACTTC
CDR3 protein: CAWSSGLAGREQYF

D gene: TRBD1
V gene: TRBV10-1
clone size: NA
J gene: TRBJ2-1
CDR3 DNA: TGCGCCAGCAGTGGATGCCGGGACAGGTCAAAGAATGAGCAGTTCTTC
CDR3 protein: CASSGCRDRSKNEQFF

D gene: NA
V gene: TRBV2
clone size: NA
J gene: TRBJ2-7
CDR3 DNA: TGTGCCAGCAGCCCAAGGAGTCACGAGCAGTACTTC
CDR3 protein: CASSPRSHEQYF

D gene: TRBD2
V gene: TRBV28
clone size: NA
J gene: TRBJ2-1
CDR3 DNA: TGTGCCAGTAGGACTAGCGGGAGGGGTGGTGAGCAGTTCTTC
CDR3 protein: CASRTSGRGGEQFF

D gene: NA
V gene: TRBV7-8
clone size: NA
J gene: TRBJ2-1
CDR3 DNA: TGTGCCAGCAGCCCTCAATACAATGAGCAGTTCTTC
CDR3 protein: CASSPQYNEQFF

D gene: NA
V gene: TRBV29-1
clone size: NA
J gene: TRBJ2-5
CDR3 DNA: TGCAGCGACCCCGACACGAACCAAGAGACCCAGTACTTC
CDR3 protein: CSDPDTNQETQYF

D gene: NA
V gene: TRBV4-3
clone size: once
J gene: TRBJ2-2
CDR3 DNA: TGCGCCAGCAGCCAAGATCCTAGTTTACGAACCGGGGAGCTGTTTTTT
CDR3 protein: CASSQDPSLRTGELFF

D gene: NA
V gene: TRBV5-8
clone size: NA
J gene: TRBJ2-5
CDR3 DNA: TGTGCCAGCAGCTTGAGGGGTGGCCAAGAGACCCAGTACTTC
CDR3 protein: CASSLRGGQETQYF

D gene: TRBD1
V gene: TRBV10-3
clone size: NA
J gene: TRBJ1-5
CDR3 DNA: TGTGCCATCAGTGAGTCGGGACAGACCAATCAGCCCCAGCATTTT
CDR3 protein: CAISESGQTNQPQHF

D gene: NA
V gene: TRBV1
clone size: NA
J gene: TRBJ2-5
CDR3 DNA: TGCACCAGCAGCCCAGCGGAGACCCAGTACTTC
CDR3 protein: CTSSPAETQYF

D gene: NA
V gene: TRBV4-3
clone size: NA
J gene: TRBJ2-7
CDR3 DNA: TGCGCCAGCAGCCAGGGCATCTCCTACGAGCAGTACTTC
CDR3 protein: CASSQGISYEQYF

D gene: TRBD1
V gene: TRBV4-1
clone size: NA
J gene: TRBJ1-4
CDR3 DNA: TGCGCCAGCAGCCCGACTCTGAACCGGGACAGGGGGGGAAAACTGTTTTTT
CDR3 protein: CASSPTLNRDRGGKLFF

D gene: NA
V gene: TRBV9
clone size: NA
J gene: TRBJ2-2
CDR3 DNA: TGTGCCAGCAGCGTCGGGACACTCAACACCGGGGAGCTGTTTTTT
CDR3 protein: CASSVGTLNTGELFF

D gene: NA
V gene: TRBV7-8
clone size: NA
J gene: TRBJ1-3
CDR3 DNA: TGTGCCAGCAGCTTAGGAAACACCATATATTTT
CDR3 protein: CASSLGNTIYF

D gene: TRBD1
V gene: TRBV10-3
clone size: NA
J gene: TRBJ2-1
CDR3 DNA: TGTGCCATCAGTGGGGTCCGACAGGGAAGGGGTGGCAATGAGCAGTTCTTC
CDR3 protein: CAISGVRQGRGGNEQFF

D gene: TRBD2
V gene: TRBV6-5
clone size: NA
J gene: TRBJ2-3
CDR3 DNA: TGTGCCAGCAGTTACGTGGGGGGGTCAGATACGCAGTATTTT
CDR3 protein: CASSYVGGSDTQYF

D gene: NA
V gene: TRBV11-2
clone size: once
J gene: TRBJ2-3
CDR3 DNA: TGTGCCAGCAGCCCCCGACGCCAGGATCGAGATACGCAGTATTTT
CDR3 protein: CASSPRRQDRDTQYF

D gene: NA
V gene: TRBV9
clone size: NA
J gene: TRBJ2-1
CDR3 DNA: TGTGCCAGCAGCGTAGGGGTTGACAATGAGCAGTTCTTC
CDR3 protein: CASSVGVDNEQFF